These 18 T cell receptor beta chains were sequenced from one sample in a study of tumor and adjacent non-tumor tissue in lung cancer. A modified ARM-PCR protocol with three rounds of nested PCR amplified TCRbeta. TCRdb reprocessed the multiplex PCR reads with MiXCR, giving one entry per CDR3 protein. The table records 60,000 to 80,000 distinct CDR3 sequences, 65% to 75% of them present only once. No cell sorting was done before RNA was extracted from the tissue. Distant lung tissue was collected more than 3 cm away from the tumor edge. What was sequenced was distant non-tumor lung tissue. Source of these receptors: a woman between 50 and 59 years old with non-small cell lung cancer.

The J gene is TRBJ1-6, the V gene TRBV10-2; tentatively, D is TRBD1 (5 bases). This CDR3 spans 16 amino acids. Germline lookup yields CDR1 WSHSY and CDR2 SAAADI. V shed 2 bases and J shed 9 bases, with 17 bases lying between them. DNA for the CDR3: TGCGCCAGCAGTGAGGGGACCCTTCAACTTGTTTCACCCCTCCACTTT. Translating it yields CASSEGTLQLVSPLHF.

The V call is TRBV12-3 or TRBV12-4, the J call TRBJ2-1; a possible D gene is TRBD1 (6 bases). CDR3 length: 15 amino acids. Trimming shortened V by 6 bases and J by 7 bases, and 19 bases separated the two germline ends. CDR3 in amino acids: CASRWGNSQGNEQFF. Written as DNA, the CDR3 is TGTGCCAGCAGATGGGGAAACTCGCAGGGGAATGAGCAGTTCTTC.

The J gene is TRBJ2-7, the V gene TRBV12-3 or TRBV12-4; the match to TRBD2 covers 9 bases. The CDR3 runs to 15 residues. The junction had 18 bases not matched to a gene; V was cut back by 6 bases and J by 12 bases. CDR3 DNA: TGTGCCAGCAGACTTGGGACTAGCTTTCCCTACGAACTGTACTTC. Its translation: CASRLGTSFPYELYF.

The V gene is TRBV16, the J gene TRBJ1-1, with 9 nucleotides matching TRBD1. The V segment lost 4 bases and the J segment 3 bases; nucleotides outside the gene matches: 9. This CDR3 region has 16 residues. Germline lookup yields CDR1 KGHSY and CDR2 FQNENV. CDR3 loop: CASSRVGQGKDTEAFF. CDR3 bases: TGTGCCAGCAGCCGCGTTGGACAGGGGAAGGACACTGAAGCTTTCTTT. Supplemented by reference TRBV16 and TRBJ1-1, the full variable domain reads GEEVAQTPKHLVRGEGQKAKLYCAPIKGHSYVFWYQQVLKNEFKFLISFQNENVFDETGMPKERFSAKCLPNSPCSLEIQATKLEDSAVYFCASSRVGQGKDTEAFFGQGTRLTVV.

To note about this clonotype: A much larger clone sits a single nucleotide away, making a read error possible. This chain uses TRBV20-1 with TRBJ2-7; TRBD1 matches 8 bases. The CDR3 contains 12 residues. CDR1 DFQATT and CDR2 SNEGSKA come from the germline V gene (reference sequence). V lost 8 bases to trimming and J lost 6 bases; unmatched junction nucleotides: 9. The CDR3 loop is CSTSAGGSEQYF. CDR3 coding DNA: TGCAGTACCTCGGCAGGGGGCAGCGAGCAGTACTTC.

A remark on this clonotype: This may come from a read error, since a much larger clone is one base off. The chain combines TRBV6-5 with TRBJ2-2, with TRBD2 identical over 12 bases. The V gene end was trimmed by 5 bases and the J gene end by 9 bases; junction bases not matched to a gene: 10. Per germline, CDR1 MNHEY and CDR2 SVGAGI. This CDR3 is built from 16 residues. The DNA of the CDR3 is TGTGCCAGCAGTAAGACTAGCGGGAGTTCTCCCTGGGAGCTGTTTTTT. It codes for CASSKTSGSSPWELFF.

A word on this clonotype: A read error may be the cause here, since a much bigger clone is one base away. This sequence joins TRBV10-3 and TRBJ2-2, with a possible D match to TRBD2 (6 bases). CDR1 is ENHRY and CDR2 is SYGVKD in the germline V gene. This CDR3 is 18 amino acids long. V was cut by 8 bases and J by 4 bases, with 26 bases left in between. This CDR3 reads CAISLREAGSWGTGELFF. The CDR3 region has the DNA TGTGCCATCTCCCTAAGGGAGGCAGGGAGCTGGGGCACCGGGGAGCTGTTTTTT.

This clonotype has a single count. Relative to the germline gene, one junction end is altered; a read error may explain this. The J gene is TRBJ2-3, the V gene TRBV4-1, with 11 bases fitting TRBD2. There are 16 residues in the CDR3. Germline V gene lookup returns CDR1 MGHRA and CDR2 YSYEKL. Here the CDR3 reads CASSQSLAGDTDTQYF. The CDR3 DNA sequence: TGTGCCAGCAGCCAATCACTAGCGGGAGACACAGATACGCAGTATTTT.

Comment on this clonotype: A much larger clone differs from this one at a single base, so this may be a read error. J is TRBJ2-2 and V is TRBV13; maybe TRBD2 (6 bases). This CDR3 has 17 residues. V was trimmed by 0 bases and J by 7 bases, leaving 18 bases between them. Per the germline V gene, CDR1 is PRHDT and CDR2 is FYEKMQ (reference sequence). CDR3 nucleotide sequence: TGTGCCAGCAGCTTAGGTCTACGGGGGAGTCGAATCGGGGAGCTGTTTTTT. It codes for CASSLGLRGSRIGELFF.

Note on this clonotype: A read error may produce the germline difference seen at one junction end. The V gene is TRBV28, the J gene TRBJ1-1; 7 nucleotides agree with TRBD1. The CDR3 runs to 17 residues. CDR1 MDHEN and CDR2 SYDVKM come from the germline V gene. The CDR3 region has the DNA TGTGCCAGCAGTTCGACTAACAGGGGACCCCAGAACACTGAACCTTTCTTT. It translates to CASSSTNRGPQNTEPFF.

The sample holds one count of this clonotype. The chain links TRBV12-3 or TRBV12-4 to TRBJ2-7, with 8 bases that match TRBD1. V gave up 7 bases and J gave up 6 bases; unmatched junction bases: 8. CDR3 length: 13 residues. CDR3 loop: CASTWTGSGEQYF. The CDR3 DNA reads TGTGCCAGCACTTGGACAGGGTCGGGCGAGCAGTACTTC.

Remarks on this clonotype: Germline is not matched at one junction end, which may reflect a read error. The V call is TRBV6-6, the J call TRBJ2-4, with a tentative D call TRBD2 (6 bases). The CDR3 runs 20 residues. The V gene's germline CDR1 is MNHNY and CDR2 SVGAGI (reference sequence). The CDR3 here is CACSHSVGVLADLAKNIQYF. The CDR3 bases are TGTGCCTGCAGTCACTCTGTCGGGGTCTTAGCGGATCTAGCCAAAAACATTCAGTACTTC.

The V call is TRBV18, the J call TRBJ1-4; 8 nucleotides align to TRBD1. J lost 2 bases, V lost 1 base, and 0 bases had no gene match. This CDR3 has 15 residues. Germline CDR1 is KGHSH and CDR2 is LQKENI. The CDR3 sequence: CASSPHRGTNEKLFF. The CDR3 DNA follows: TGTGCCAGCTCACCACACAGGGGGACTAATGAAAAACTGTTTTTT.

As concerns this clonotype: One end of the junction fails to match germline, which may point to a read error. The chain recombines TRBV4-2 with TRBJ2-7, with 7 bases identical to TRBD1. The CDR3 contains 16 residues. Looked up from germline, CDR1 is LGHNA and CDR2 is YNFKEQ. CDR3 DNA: TGTGCCAGCAGCCAAGATTCAGGGGGAGTAGCTTACGAGCACTACTTC. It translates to CASSQDSGGVAYEHYF.

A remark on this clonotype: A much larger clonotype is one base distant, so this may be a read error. This chain's CDR3 is CASSMGLAVQETQYF. The CDR3 DNA reads as TGTGCCAGCAGCATGGGACTAGCAGTTCAAGAGACCCAGTACTTC. The genes are TRBV12-3 or TRBV12-4 and TRBJ2-5, with 9 nucleotides matching TRBD2. Trimming removed 6 bases from V and 2 bases from J; junction bases left unmatched: 7. This CDR3 contains 15 residues.

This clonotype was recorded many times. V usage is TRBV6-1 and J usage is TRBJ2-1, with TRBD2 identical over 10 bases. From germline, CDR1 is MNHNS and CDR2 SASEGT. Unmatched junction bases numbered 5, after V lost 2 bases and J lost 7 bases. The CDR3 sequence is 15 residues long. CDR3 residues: CASSEPGLANNEQFF. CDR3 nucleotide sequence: TGTGCCAGCAGTGAACCGGGACTAGCGAATAATGAGCAGTTCTTC.

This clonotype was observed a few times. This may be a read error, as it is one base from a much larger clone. The CDR3 loop reads CSARKGVGETQYF. CDR3 nucleotide sequence: TGCAGTGCTAGGAAGGGGGTTGGGGAGACCCAGTACTTC. The chain links TRBV20-1 to TRBJ2-5; D is possibly TRBD1 (6 bases). There are 13 residues in the CDR3. CDR1 DFQATT and CDR2 SNEGSKA come from the germline V gene (reference sequence). Trimming removed 3 bases at V and 5 bases at J, with 13 bases between.

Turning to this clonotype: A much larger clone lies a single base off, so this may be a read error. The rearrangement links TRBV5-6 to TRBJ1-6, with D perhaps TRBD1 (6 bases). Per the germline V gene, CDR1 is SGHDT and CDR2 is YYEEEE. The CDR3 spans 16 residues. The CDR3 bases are TGTGCCTGCAGCTTGTTTCAGGGGAGCTATAATTCACCCCTCCACTTT. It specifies CACSLFQGSYNSPLHF.